This T cell receptor (beta chain) derives from a study of T cell repertoires in cytomegalovirus infection. As for the study in general: Indications of both CMV infection and matching HLA type were provided by public TCR beta signatures.

Via MiXCR, TCRdb re-called the reads, giving one row per CDR3 protein. This sample carries nearly 450,000 distinct CDR3 sequences, approximately 31% of them seen once, and the ten largest clones take roughly an eighth. Concerning this clonotype: What it recognizes is unknown.

Findings and limits, study-wide: Ex vivo, HLA-C-restricted CMV-specific TCR beta clonotypes prevailed over the rest of the response.

The V and J ends lost 0 bases and 6 bases respectively, with 13 bases between them. The CDR3 length is 16 residues. Germline values: CDR1 SGHRS, CDR2 YFSETQ. The sample taken for sequencing was PBMCs. This clonotype was sampled from a human donor in good health (CMV status not recorded). Some clones in this sample may be carry-over from other donors' samples. V and J are TRBV5-1 and TRBJ1-6; TRBD1 is a possible D gene (6 bases). In DNA, the CDR3 is TGCGCCAGCAGCTTGGCCCTGGACAGCCTTAATTCACCCCTCCACTTT. This gives the protein CASSLALDSLNSPLHF. The variable domain in full, completed from reference TRBV5-1 and TRBJ1-6, reads KAGVTQTPRYLIKTRGQQVTLSCSPISGHRSVSWYQQTPGQGLQFLFEYFSETQRNKGNFPGRFSGRQFSNSRSEMNVSTLELGDSALYLCASSLALDSLNSPLHFGNGTRLTVT.